The 20 T cell receptor beta chains below all came from one sample that was sequenced in a study of human T cells and chemical hapten exposure. TCRdb re-analysed the RACE reads in MiXCR, keeping a single row per CDR3 protein. This sample has about 350,000 distinct CDR3 sequences, with around 6% found just once. Time point here: patch test 2, 6 weeks after DPC sensitization. As to treatment: therapeutic diphenylcyclopropenone sensitization with weekly scalp DPC. Sequenced material: whole blood, taken in connection with sensitization to the hapten diphenylcyclopropenone (DPC). These receptors all come from a woman younger than 35 with alopecia areata. Some clones in this sample may be carry-over from other donors' samples.

This clonotype was picked up a small number of times. The chain combines TRBV7-2 with TRBJ2-1; 11 bases agree with TRBD1. Germline CDR1 and CDR2: SGHTA and FQGNSA. The V gene end was trimmed by 7 bases and the J gene end by 8 bases; junction bases not matched to a gene: 19. The CDR3 sequence is 18 residues long. CDR3 sequence: CASTIYRDGQGARDEQFF. In DNA, the CDR3 is TGTGCCAGCACCATCTACCGGGATGGACAGGGGGCGCGGGATGAGCAGTTCTTC.

Many counts were recorded for this clonotype. CDR3 nucleotide sequence: TGTGCCAGCAGCCCGGGTAGGGGTGAAGCTTTCTTT. Translating gives CASSPGRGEAFF. V usage is TRBV4-2 and J usage is TRBJ1-1; D possibly corresponds to TRBD1 (5 bases). Germline-derived CDR1 and CDR2 are LGHNA and YNFKEQ. V was pared by 4 bases and J by 7 bases, with 10 bases between. The CDR3 loop spans 12 amino acids.

This clonotype was detected ten times or more. The chain has TRBV5-1 and TRBJ1-2; D uncertain. Germline-derived CDR1 and CDR2 are SGHRS and YFSETQ. Trimming took off 1 base at V and 4 bases at J, with 11 bases between the two ends. The CDR3 covers 14 residues. The CDR3 DNA is TGCGCCAGCAGCTTGACCCAGAGAACCTATGGCTACACCTTC. It encodes CASSLTQRTYGYTF.

V gene TRBV2 combines with J gene TRBJ2-5; D is ambiguous. Germline V lookup: CDR1 SNHLY, CDR2 FYNNEI. The CDR3 is 13 amino acids. Trimming took off 4 bases at V and 5 bases at J, with 11 bases between the two ends. CDR3 DNA sequence: TGTGCCAGCAGTGCCTACCCTGACGAGACCCAGTACTTC. This translates into CASSAYPDETQYF. The variable domain in full, with the rest retrieved from reference TRBV2 and TRBJ2-5, is EPEVTQTPSHQVTQMGQEVILRCVPISNHLYFYWYRQILGQKVEFLVSFYNNEISEKSEIFDDQFSVERPDGSNFTLKIRSTKLEDSAMYFCASSAYPDETQYFGPGTRLLVL.

This clonotype was counted many times. The V and J genes are TRBV29-1 and TRBJ1-2, with 7 nucleotides matching TRBD1. The junction had 6 bases not matched to a gene; V was cut back by 8 bases and J by 0 bases. The CDR3 extends over 13 amino acids. Germline CDR1 SQVTM, CDR2 ANQGSEA. DNA for the CDR3: TGCAGCATCAGACAGGGTACTAACTATGGCTACACCTTC. Residues: CSIRQGTNYGYTF.

J is TRBJ1-4 and V is TRBV6-5; D might be TRBD1 (6 bases). V was shortened by 5 bases and J by 6 bases, with 19 bases between the two germline ends. The CDR3 sequence is 16 residues long. Germline V gene data show CDR1 as MNHEY and CDR2 as SVGAGI. The CDR3, as DNA: TGTGCCAGCAGTCGGAGGGGGGCCCCGGTGGATGAAAAACTGTTTTTT. Amino acids: CASSRRGAPVDEKLFF.

A few counts support this clonotype. The rearrangement joins TRBV6-2 or TRBV6-3 to TRBJ1-1, with D hard to call. Germline V gene lookup returns CDR1 MNHEY and CDR2 SVGEGT. The CDR3 loop spans 15 amino acids. Trimming cost V 10 bases and J 3 bases, with 21 bases left between them. The CDR3 bases are TGTGCCACCTCTGGGCCTTCAAAAGGGTACACTGAAGCTTTCTTT. This encodes CATSGPSKGYTEAFF.

This clonotype occurred many times. This chain joins TRBV4-3 and TRBJ1-1, with D unresolved. This CDR3 is 14 amino acids long. Trimming cost V 0 bases and J 6 bases, with 11 bases left between them. Looked up from germline, CDR1 is LGHNA and CDR2 is YSLEER. CDR3: CASSQDPYVAEAFF. The CDR3 bases are TGCGCCAGCAGCCAAGATCCTTACGTGGCTGAAGCTTTCTTT.

V and J are TRBV7-9 and TRBJ1-4, with D possibly TRBD1 on 6 matching bases. The CDR3 is 15 amino acids. CDR1 and CDR2 (germline): SEHNR, FQNEAQ (reference sequence). Trimming took off 5 bases at V and 4 bases at J, with 14 bases between the two ends. CDR3 sequence (DNA): TGTGCCAGCAGCCCTGGACAGAAGCTTAATGAAAAACTGTTTTTT. Protein product: CASSPGQKLNEKLFF. The full variable domain, with the rest looked up from reference TRBV7-9 and TRBJ1-4, is DTGVSQNPRHKITKRGQNVTFRCDPISEHNRLYWYRQTLGQGPEFLTYFQNEAQLEKSRLLSDRFSAERPKGSFSTLEIQRTEQGDSAMYLCASSPGQKLNEKLFFGSGTQLSVL.

Note on this clonotype: This sequence may be a read error, since a much larger clone differs from it by one base. This chain uses TRBV6-5 with TRBJ1-4; D remains unclear. The CDR3 extends over 14 amino acids. CDR1 is MNHEY, CDR2 SVGAGI, per germline. This CDR3 reads CPSSYLGPREKLFF. The CDR3 nucleotides read TGTCCCAGCAGTTACCTAGGCCCGAGAGAAAAACTGTTTTTT.

This clonotype came up many times. The chain has TRBV28 and TRBJ2-7; tentatively, D is TRBD1 (5 bases). The CDR3 spans 15 residues. Germline-derived CDR1 and CDR2 are MDHEN and SYDVKM. V gave up 6 bases and J gave up 5 bases, with 20 bases separating them. The DNA for the CDR3 is TGTGCCAGCAGCCCTGCTAGGGGAAGTGGCCACGAGCAGTACTTC. Protein: CASSPARGSGHEQYF.

The chain combines TRBV7-3 with TRBJ2-2, with D unclear. Trimming took 5 bases from V and 4 from J, leaving 8 bases between them. The CDR3 extends over 13 amino acids. Germline CDR1 and CDR2: SGHTA and FQGTGA. Here the CDR3 DNA reads TGTGCCAGCAGCCCCGGCATCACCGGGGAGCTGTTTTTT. Residues: CASSPGITGELFF.

The genes are TRBV6-2 or TRBV6-3 and TRBJ2-3, with 11 bases lining up with TRBD2. The CDR3 totals 17 residues. CDR1 is MNHEY and CDR2 is SVGEGT in the germline V gene. V shed 4 bases, J shed 5 bases, and the junction held 11 bases outside the gene matches. As DNA, the CDR3 is TGTGCCAGCAGTTTTTCAATTAGCGGGGGGGTCGAAGATACGCAGTATTTT. This sequence encodes CASSFSISGGVEDTQYF.

This clonotype was seen many times. J is TRBJ2-7 and V is TRBV28; D tentatively reads TRBD1 or TRBD2 (5 bases each). V was trimmed by 5 bases and J by 3 bases, leaving 14 bases between them. Germline V gene data show CDR1 as MDHEN and CDR2 as SYDVKM. The CDR3 is made up of 14 amino acids. The CDR3 loop is CASSLRDPIYEQYF. The CDR3 DNA is TGTGCCAGCAGTCTCCGGGACCCAATCTACGAGCAGTACTTC. The complete variable domain, with remaining parts taken from reference TRBV28 and TRBJ2-7, reads DVKVTQSSRYLVKRTGEKVFLECVQDMDHENMFWYRQDPGLGLRLIYFSYDVKMKEKGDIPEGYSVSREKKERFSLILESASTNQTSMYLCASSLRDPIYEQYFGPGTRLTVT.

This clonotype was found many times. V and J are TRBV6-1 and TRBJ1-5; tentative D call: TRBD1 (6 bases). Germline V gene data show CDR1 as MNHNS and CDR2 as SASEGT. V shed 4 bases and J shed 6 bases, with 13 bases lying between them. The CDR3 extends over 14 amino acids. The CDR3 protein is CASSGQGKGQPQHF. In nucleotides, the CDR3 is TGTGCCAGCAGTGGGCAGGGGAAGGGTCAGCCCCAGCATTTT.

The chain combines TRBV7-3 with TRBJ2-6; perhaps TRBD2 as D (6 bases). V was pared by 0 bases and J by 2 bases, with 11 bases between. The germline V gene has CDR1 SGHTA and CDR2 FQGTGA. This CDR3 has 17 amino acids. As DNA, the CDR3 is TGTGCCAGCAGCTTAACAGGTCGCGGGGCTGGGGCCAACGTCCTGACTTTC. Its translation is CASSLTGRGAGANVLTF.

This clonotype was seen ten or more times. The chain links TRBV12-3 or TRBV12-4 to TRBJ1-2; D unresolved. The CDR3 is 13 residues long. The ends were cut back, 3 bases at V and 2 bases at J, with 7 bases in the middle. The CDR3 DNA reads as TGTGCCAGCAGTTTCACGCCAAACTATGGCTACACCTTC. Amino acids: CASSFTPNYGYTF.

The chain links TRBV7-2 to TRBJ2-2; TRBD2 agrees at 7 bases. Germline V lookup: CDR1 SGHTA, CDR2 FQGNSA. After removal of 1 base from V and 5 bases from J, the junction contained 10 bases not matched to a gene. The CDR3 is 17 residues long. CDR3 sequence: CASSLVAIRGVTGELFF. As DNA, the CDR3 is TGTGCCAGCAGCTTAGTGGCCATTCGGGGGGTTACCGGGGAGCTGTTTTTT. Complete variable domain (other parts from reference TRBV7-2 and TRBJ2-2): GAGVSQSPSNKVTEKGKDVELRCDPISGHTALYWYRQSLGQGLEFLIYFQGNSAPDKSGLPSDRFSAERTGGSVSTLTIQRTQQEDSAVYLCASSLVAIRGVTGELFFGEGSRLTVL.

CDR3 loop: CASGRTGFYNEQFF. CDR3 coding DNA: TGTGCCAGCGGCAGGACAGGCTTTTACAATGAGCAGTTCTTC. This rearrangement joins TRBV6-1 to TRBJ2-1; 7 bases fit TRBD1. With V trimmed by 8 bases and J by 4 bases, 8 bases remained unmatched. The germline CDR1 and CDR2 sequences are MNHNS and SASEGT. The CDR3 runs to 14 residues.

This chain uses TRBV19 with TRBJ2-3; TRBD1 is a possible D gene (5 bases). This CDR3 comprises 13 residues. Trimming removed 3 bases from V and 6 bases from J, with 10 bases in between. CDR1 and CDR2 (germline): LNHDA, SQIVND (reference sequence). The DNA for the CDR3 is TGTGCCAGTAGTATCCAGGGTGGGGATACGCAGTATTTT. It encodes CASSIQGGDTQYF.